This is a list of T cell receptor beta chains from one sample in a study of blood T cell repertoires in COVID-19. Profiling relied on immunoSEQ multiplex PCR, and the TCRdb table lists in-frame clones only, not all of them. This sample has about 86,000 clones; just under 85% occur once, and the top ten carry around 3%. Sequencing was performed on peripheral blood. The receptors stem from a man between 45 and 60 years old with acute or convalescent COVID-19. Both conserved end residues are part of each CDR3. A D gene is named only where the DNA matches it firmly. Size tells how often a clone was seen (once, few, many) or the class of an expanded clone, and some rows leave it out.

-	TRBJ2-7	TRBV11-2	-	TGTGCCAGCAGCCCAGACTACGAGCAGTACTTC	CASSPDYEQYF
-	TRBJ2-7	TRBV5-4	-	TGTGCCAGCAGCTTGGGGGCCTCACCCTACGAGCAGTACTTC	CASSLGASPYEQYF
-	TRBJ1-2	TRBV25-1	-	TGTGCCAGCAGACAGGGATTCTATGGCTACACCTTC	CASRQGFYGYTF
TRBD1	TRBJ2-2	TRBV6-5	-	TGTGCCAGTGGACAGGTCCCGAACACCGGGGAGCTGTTTTTT	CASGQVPNTGELFF
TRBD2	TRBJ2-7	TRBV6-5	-	TGTGCCAGCAGTTACGGTAGCGGGATCGGGCAGTACTTC	CASSYGSGIGQYF
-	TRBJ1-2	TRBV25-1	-	TGTGCCAGCAGTAGGTCTGGGGGGAATACTAACTATGGCTACACCTTC	CASSRSGGNTNYGYTF
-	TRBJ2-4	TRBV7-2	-	TGTGCCAGCAGCTTAGGGCTAGAAAACATTCAGTACTTC	CASSLGLENIQYF
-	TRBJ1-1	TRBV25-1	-	TGTGCCAGCAGTGAATATTCACAGACGAACACTGAAGCTTTCTTT	CASSEYSQTNTEAFF
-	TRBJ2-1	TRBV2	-	TGTGCCAGCAGTGAAGCACTCGGGGTTTTTAGTGAGCAGTTCTTC	CASSEALGVFSEQFF
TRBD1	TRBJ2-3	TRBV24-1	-	TGTGCCACCAGTGATCCGCAACCGACCCTGGGACAGGTAGGCACAGATACGCAGTATTTT	CATSDPQPTLGQVGTDTQYF
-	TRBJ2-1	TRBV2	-	TGTGCCAGCAGTGGGAGTAGCGGAGGTGAGCAGTTCTTC	CASSGSSGGEQFF
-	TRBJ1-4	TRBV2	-	TGTGCCAGCAGCGGACGGGGTAATGAAAAACTGTTTTTT	CASSGRGNEKLFF
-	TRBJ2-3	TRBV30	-	TGTGCCTGGAGTACTACAGATACGCAGTATTTT	CAWSTTDTQYF
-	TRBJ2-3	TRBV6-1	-	TGTGCCAGCAGTGAACGGGTAGGCAGCACAGATACGCAGTATTTT	CASSERVGSTDTQYF
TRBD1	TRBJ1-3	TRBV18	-	TGTGCCAGCTCACCGGGACAGGAAGCTGGAAACACCATATATTTT	CASSPGQEAGNTIYF
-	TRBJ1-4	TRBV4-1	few	TGCGCCAGCAGCAGTACGACTCGAGGGTTGGAAAAACTGTTTTTT	CASSSTTRGLEKLFF
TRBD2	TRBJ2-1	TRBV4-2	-	TGTGCCAGCAGCCAGGCTAGCGGGTATGAGCAGTTCTTC	CASSQASGYEQFF
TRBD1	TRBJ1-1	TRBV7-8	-	TGTGCCAGCAGCTCTCGGACAGGGGCCAAGAACACTGAAGCTTTCTTT	CASSSRTGAKNTEAFF
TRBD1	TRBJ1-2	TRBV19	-	TGTGCCAGTAGTACGGGGACAGCTTATGGCTACACCTTC	CASSTGTAYGYTF
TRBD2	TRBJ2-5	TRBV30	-	TGTGCCTGGAGTCCGGGGGGGACTCCCCAAGAGACCCAGTACTTC	CAWSPGGTPQETQYF
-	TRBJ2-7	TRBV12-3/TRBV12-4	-	TGTGCCAGCAGCGGAACCGGACAGTACGAGCAGTACTTC	CASSGTGQYEQYF
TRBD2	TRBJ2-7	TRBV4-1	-	TGCGCCAGCAGCCGCGGAGTAGCGGGGGGGCGGTTGAACGAGCAGTACTTC	CASSRGVAGGRLNEQYF
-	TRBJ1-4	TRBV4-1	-	TGCGCCAGCAGCCCCCGGGATCTTAAGGGTGAAAAACTGTTTTTT	CASSPRDLKGEKLFF
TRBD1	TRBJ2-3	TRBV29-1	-	TGCAGCGTTGGACAGGGGAGCACAGATACGCAGTATTTT	CSVGQGSTDTQYF
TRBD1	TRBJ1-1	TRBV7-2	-	TGTGCCAGCAGCTCACAGGGGGCGGTCACTGAAGCTTTCTTT	CASSSQGAVTEAFF
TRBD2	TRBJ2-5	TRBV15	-	TGTGCCACCAGCAGAAATAAAGGGACTAGGATCGGAGAGACCCAGTACTTC	CATSRNKGTRIGETQYF
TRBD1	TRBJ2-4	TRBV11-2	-	TGTGCCAGCAGGACAACAGGGGGGAACATTCAGTACTTC	CASRTTGGNIQYF
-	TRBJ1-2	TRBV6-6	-	TGTGCCAGCAGGGAGGTAAATAACTATGGCTACACCTTC	CASREVNNYGYTF
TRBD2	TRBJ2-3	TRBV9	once	TGTGCCAGCAGACAAGATAGCGGGGGCACAGATACGCAGTATTTT	CASRQDSGGTDTQYF
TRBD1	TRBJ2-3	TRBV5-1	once	TGCGCCAGCAGCTGGAGACAGGGTTACACAGATACGCAGTATTTT	CASSWRQGYTDTQYF
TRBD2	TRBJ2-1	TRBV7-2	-	TGTGCCAGCAGCTTACAGACTAGCGGGGGGGCCAGAGAGCAGTTCTTC	CASSLQTSGGAREQFF
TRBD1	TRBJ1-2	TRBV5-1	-	TGCGCCAGCAGCGGAATGACAGGGGGCGCGGACGGCTACACCTTC	CASSGMTGGADGYTF
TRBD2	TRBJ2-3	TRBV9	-	TGTGCCAGCAGCGTAGCTACGGGGGGCGGGAGGGGCCCAGATACGCAGTATTTT	CASSVATGGGRGPDTQYF
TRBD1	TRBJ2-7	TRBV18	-	TGTGCCAGCTCAGCTTTTCTACAGGGGGCCCACGAGCAGTACTTC	CASSAFLQGAHEQYF
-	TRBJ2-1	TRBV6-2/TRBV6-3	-	TGTGCCAGCAGCCAGGACTTTTACAATGAGCAGTTCTTC	CASSQDFYNEQFF
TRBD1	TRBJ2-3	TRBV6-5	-	TGTGCCAGTGGGACAGGGGGTACAGATACGCAGTATTTT	CASGTGGTDTQYF
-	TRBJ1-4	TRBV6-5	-	TGTGCCAGCAGTACATTGGGGGCGGGTGAAAAACTGTTTTTT	CASSTLGAGEKLFF
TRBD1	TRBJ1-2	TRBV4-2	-	TGTGCCAGCAGCCAAGTAGGGGGCGCGGGTGGCTACACCTTC	CASSQVGGAGGYTF
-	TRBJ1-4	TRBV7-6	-	TGTGCCAGCAGCTTAATGACAGGAATTAATGAAAAACTGTTTTTT	CASSLMTGINEKLFF
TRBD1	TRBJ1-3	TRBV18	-	TGTGCCAGCTCACCCCTCCTGCCAGGGGGTATCTCTGGAAACACCATATATTTT	CASSPLLPGGISGNTIYF
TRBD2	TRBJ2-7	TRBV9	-	TGTGCCAGCAGCGTCCAACTAGCGGGCGCGGGTGAGCAGTACTTC	CASSVQLAGAGEQYF
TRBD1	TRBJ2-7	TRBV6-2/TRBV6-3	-	TGTGCCAGCAGTTACGTCCACACAGGGGGCCCATACTTC	CASSYVHTGGPYF
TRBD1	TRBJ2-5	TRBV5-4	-	TGTGCCAGCAGCTTGGGGGACAGCTCCGCACAAGAGACCCAGTACTTC	CASSLGDSSAQETQYF
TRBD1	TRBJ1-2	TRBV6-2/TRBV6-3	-	TGTGCCAGCAGTTACCTGGCCCGAACAGGGGCCCATGGCTACACCTTC	CASSYLARTGAHGYTF
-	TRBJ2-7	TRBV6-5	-	TGTGCCAGCAGTTACACCCGGACAGCCAGCTCCTACGAGCAGTACTTC	CASSYTRTASSYEQYF
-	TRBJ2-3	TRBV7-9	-	TGTGCCAGCAGCTTACCCGTCACAGATACGCAGTATTTT	CASSLPVTDTQYF
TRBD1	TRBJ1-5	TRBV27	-	TGTGCCAGCAGTTTGGGGCAGGGGGCGATTCAGCCCCAGCATTTT	CASSLGQGAIQPQHF
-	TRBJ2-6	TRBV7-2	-	TGTGCCAGCGGAAGCGGGCCCGTATCTGGGGCCAACGTCCTGACTTTC	CASGSGPVSGANVLTF
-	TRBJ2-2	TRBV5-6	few	TGTGCCAGCAGCTTCCCGGACACCGGGGAGCTGTTTTTT	CASSFPDTGELFF
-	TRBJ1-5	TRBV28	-	TGTGCCAGCAGTTTTCAGCAGGGAGGGAATCAGCCCCAGCATTTT	CASSFQQGGNQPQHF
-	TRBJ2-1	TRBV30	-	TGTGCCTGGAGTAGTGCTAGCGTTCGGAATGAGCAGTTCTTC	CAWSSASVRNEQFF
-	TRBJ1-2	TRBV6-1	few	TGTGCCAGCAGTGAAGCAGGGAGCTATGGCTACACCTTC	CASSEAGSYGYTF